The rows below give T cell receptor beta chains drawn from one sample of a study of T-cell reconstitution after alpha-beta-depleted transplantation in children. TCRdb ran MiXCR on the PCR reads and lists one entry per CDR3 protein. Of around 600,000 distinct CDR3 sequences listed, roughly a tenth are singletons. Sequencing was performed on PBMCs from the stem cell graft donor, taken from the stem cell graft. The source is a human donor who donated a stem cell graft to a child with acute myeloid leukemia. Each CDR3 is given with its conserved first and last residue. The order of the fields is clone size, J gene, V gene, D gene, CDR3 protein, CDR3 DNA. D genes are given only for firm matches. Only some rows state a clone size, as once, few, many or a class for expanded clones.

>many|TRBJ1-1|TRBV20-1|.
CSGPRTVNTEAFF
TGCAGTGGGCCGAGGACGGTGAACACTGAAGCTTTCTTT
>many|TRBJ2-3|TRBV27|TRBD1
CASIPDRDADTQYF
TGTGCCAGCATTCCTGACAGGGATGCAGATACGCAGTATTTT
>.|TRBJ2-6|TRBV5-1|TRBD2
CASSIPGLAASGANVLTF
TGCGCCAGCAGCATACCGGGACTAGCGGCCTCTGGGGCCAACGTCCTGACTTTC
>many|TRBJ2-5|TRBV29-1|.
CSVVTARQYF
TGCAGCGTTGTTACGGCACGCCAGTACTTC
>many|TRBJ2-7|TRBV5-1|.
CASSLVSRNSYEQYF
TGCGCCAGCAGCTTGGTCTCCCGGAACTCCTACGAGCAGTACTTC
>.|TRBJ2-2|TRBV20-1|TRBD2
CSARTSGTNTGELFF
TGCAGTGCTAGAACTAGCGGGACGAACACCGGGGAGCTGTTTTTT
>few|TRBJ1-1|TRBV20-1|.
CSAETVNTEAFF
TGCAGTGCAGAGACAGTGAACACTGAAGCTTTCTTT
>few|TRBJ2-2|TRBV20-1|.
CSARGLTNTGELFF
TGCAGTGCGAGGGGACTCACGAACACCGGGGAGCTGTTTTTT
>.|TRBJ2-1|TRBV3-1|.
CASSLSSWNEQFF
TGTGCCAGCAGCCTCTCAAGCTGGAATGAGCAGTTCTTC
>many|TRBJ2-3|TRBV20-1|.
CSARRTGVSVTQYF
TGCAGTGCTAGACGGACCGGGGTTAGCGTTACGCAGTATTTT
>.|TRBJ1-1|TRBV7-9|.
CASSPIRDKNTEAFF
TGTGCCAGCAGCCCCATCCGGGACAAGAACACTGAAGCTTTCTTT
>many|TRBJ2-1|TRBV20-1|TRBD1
CSGHVGTGTFHNEQFF
TGCAGTGGACATGTCGGGACAGGGACCTTCCACAATGAGCAGTTCTTC
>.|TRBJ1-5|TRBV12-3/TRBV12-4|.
CASSRFLTRDSNQPQHF
TGTGCCAGCAGTCGGTTTCTGACAAGGGATAGCAATCAGCCCCAGCATTTT
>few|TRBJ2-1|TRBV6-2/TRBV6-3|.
CASFAPRRESHEQFF
TGTGCCAGCTTTGCCCCTAGGAGGGAATCCCATGAGCAGTTCTTC
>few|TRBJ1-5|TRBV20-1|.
CSARVGHSNQPQHF
TGCAGTGCTAGGGTGGGCCATAGCAATCAGCCCCAGCATTTT
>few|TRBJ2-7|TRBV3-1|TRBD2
CASSPQSGSMGHEQYF
TGTGCCAGCAGCCCCCAAAGCGGGAGTATGGGTCACGAGCAGTACTTC
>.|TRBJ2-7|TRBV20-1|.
CSANGPHEQYF
TGCAGTGCTAATGGGCCTCACGAGCAGTACTTC
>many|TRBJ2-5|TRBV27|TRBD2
CASSLYITSGGDPQETQYF
TGTGCCAGCAGTTTATATATTACTAGCGGGGGGGATCCCCAAGAGACCCAGTACTTC
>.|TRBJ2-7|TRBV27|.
CASSPRDSTYEQYF
TGTGCCAGCAGTCCCCGGGACTCCACCTACGAGCAGTACTTC
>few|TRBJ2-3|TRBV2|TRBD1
CASGRTGGSTDTQYF
TGTGCCAGCGGAAGGACAGGGGGCAGCACAGATACGCAGTATTTT
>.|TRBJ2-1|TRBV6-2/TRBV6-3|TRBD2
CASSYVASGVQFF
TGTGCCAGCAGTTACGTGGCTAGCGGGGTGCAGTTCTTC
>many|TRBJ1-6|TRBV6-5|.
CASSSSQGYNSPLHF
TGTGCCAGCAGTTCTTCACAGGGCTATAATTCACCCCTCCACTTT
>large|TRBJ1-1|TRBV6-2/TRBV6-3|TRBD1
CASSYSKDRVETEAFF
TGTGCCAGCAGTTACTCGAAGGACAGGGTGGAAACTGAAGCTTTCTTT
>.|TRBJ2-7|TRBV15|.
CATSRDAQHGQIYEQYF
TGTGCCACCAGCCGAGATGCCCAACATGGACAGATATACGAGCAGTACTTC
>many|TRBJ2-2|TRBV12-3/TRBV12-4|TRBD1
CASSRQGSGELFF
TGTGCCAGCAGTCGACAGGGTTCCGGGGAGCTGTTTTTT